The rows below give T cell receptor beta chains drawn from one sample of a study of early T cells in non-severe SARS-CoV-2 infection. TCRdb analysed the 5' RACE reads with MiXCR anew, one entry per CDR3 protein. The sample includes some 96,000 distinct CDR3 sequences, 11% of them seen just once. The sample consisted of whole blood, taken at baseline. These receptors all come from an adult who was a healthcare worker with PCR-confirmed SARS-CoV-2 infection or an uninfected control (not recorded which). Each CDR3 is given with its conserved first and last residue. The D gene is left open where the match is weak. Some rows mark clone size as missing; the rest say once, few, many or name a class of expanded clone.

cdr3_nt cdr3_aa v_call clone_size d_call j_call
TGTGCCAGCAGCCCTCAAGAGACCCAGTACTTC CASSPQETQYF TRBV7-2 many - TRBJ2-5
TGTGCCAGCTCTGGAGTGGTGAACACCGGGGAGCTGTTTTTT CASSGVVNTGELFF TRBV18 few - TRBJ2-2
TGTGCCAGCAGCCAGGACAGGGGTGGGGGCAATCAGCCCCAGCATTTT CASSQDRGGGNQPQHF TRBV4-2 few TRBD1 TRBJ1-5
TGCGCCAGCAGCCAATGGACTAGCTTTTACGAGCAGTACTTC CASSQWTSFYEQYF TRBV4-1 many TRBD2 TRBJ2-7
TGTGCCAGCAGTCTGGACAGCAGCACAGATACGCAGTATTTT CASSLDSSTDTQYF TRBV6-4 many - TRBJ2-3
TGCAGCGTAAGAGACAGCACAGATACGCAGTATTTT CSVRDSTDTQYF TRBV29-1 few - TRBJ2-3
TGTGCCAGCAGTTCCCGAACCGACGTTAGGAGGGAAATGTTTGGGAATTCACCCCTCCACTTT CASSSRTDVRREMFGNSPLHF TRBV12-3/TRBV12-4 - - TRBJ1-6
TGTGCCAGCAGTTACGGACAGGCCTATGGCTACACCTTC CASSYGQAYGYTF TRBV6-5 - TRBD1 TRBJ1-2
TGTGCCAGCAGCGGACTAGCGGGGAGTCCTAGACCTAGCACAGATACGCAGTATTTT CASSGLAGSPRPSTDTQYF TRBV7-9 few TRBD2 TRBJ2-3
TGTGCCAGCAATAGTGGACAAGATTCAAACAATGAGCAGTTCTTC CASNSGQDSNNEQFF TRBV6-2/TRBV6-3 - - TRBJ2-1
TGTGCCAGCAGCTTAGGTGGCTCCCAAGAGACCCAGTACTTC CASSLGGSQETQYF TRBV7-9 many - TRBJ2-5
TGTGCCAGCAGCTTAGACGGGACAGGGGCTTTCACTAGCACAGATACGCAGTATTTT CASSLDGTGAFTSTDTQYF TRBV7-9 few TRBD1 TRBJ2-3
TGCAGCCGCGGGGCACCAGTGACAGATACGCAGTATTTT CSRGAPVTDTQYF TRBV20-1 - - TRBJ2-3
TGCAGTGCTACAGGGACTAGCGGGGGTCGGGTTACGCAGTATTTT CSATGTSGGRVTQYF TRBV20-1 - TRBD2 TRBJ2-3
TGTGCCAGCAGCCAAGCTTTCCATAACTATGGCTACACCTTC CASSQAFHNYGYTF TRBV3-1 - - TRBJ1-2
TGCAGTGCTAGAGATCTGGGACTAGCGGGAGGGCTCGGGGCCCCACAAGAGACCCAGTACTTC CSARDLGLAGGLGAPQETQYF TRBV20-1 few TRBD2 TRBJ2-5
TGTGCCAGCAGCTTAGACCAGGGTTGGCAGCCCCAGCATTTT CASSLDQGWQPQHF TRBV11-2 many - TRBJ1-5
TGTGCCTGGACCCGGACAGATACTGGTGGCTACACCTTC CAWTRTDTGGYTF TRBV30 many - TRBJ1-2
TGTGCCAGCAGGCTCCCAGGCTTAAGGAGCAATCAGCCCCAGCATTTT CASRLPGLRSNQPQHF TRBV2 few - TRBJ1-5
TGTGCCAGCTCAGAACAGGGCGACGAGCAGTACTTC CASSEQGDEQYF TRBV18 - - TRBJ2-7
TGTGCCTGGAGTCAAACAGATACGCAGTATTTT CAWSQTDTQYF TRBV30 - - TRBJ2-3
TGTGCCAGCAGCCGAGCCGGGACACACTACGAGCAGTACTTC CASSRAGTHYEQYF TRBV5-5 - - TRBJ2-7
TGTGCCAGCAGCCCCCGGACAGGGGCCTACAATGAGCAGTTCTTC CASSPRTGAYNEQFF TRBV7-3 many TRBD1 TRBJ2-1
TGTGCCAGCAGTTACTCGAACACCTACGAGCAGTACTTC CASSYSNTYEQYF TRBV6-2/TRBV6-3 many - TRBJ2-7
TGTGCCAGCAGTGAGCAGGGTCGAATCTCTGGGGCCAACGTCCTGACTTTC CASSEQGRISGANVLTF TRBV2 few - TRBJ2-6
TGCAGCGCCCCGGGGGCTAGCGGGACTTCGGGGCAAGAGACCCAGTACTTC CSAPGASGTSGQETQYF TRBV29-1 - TRBD2 TRBJ2-5
TGTGCCAGCAGTGCGGAGCGGCCCTACAATGAGCAGTTCTTC CASSAERPYNEQFF TRBV2 - - TRBJ2-1
TGTGCCAGCAGTGATGGTAGCACAGATACGCAGTATTTT CASSDGSTDTQYF TRBV6-1 few - TRBJ2-3
TGCAGCGTTGTTAATAGCGGCAGCACAGATACGCAGTATTTT CSVVNSGSTDTQYF TRBV29-1 - - TRBJ2-3
TGTGCCAGCAGCCCCAGGACTAGCGGATTGGAGACCCAGTACTTC CASSPRTSGLETQYF TRBV7-7 many TRBD2 TRBJ2-5
TGTGCCAGCAGCTCCGAACGTCAGGGGACCTGGCAGTACTTC CASSSERQGTWQYF TRBV7-9 many - TRBJ2-7
TGCAGCGTTGACCCGACAGGGGGCGCCTACAATGAGCAGTTCTTC CSVDPTGGAYNEQFF TRBV29-1 - TRBD1 TRBJ2-1
TGTGCCAGTACCCTTCCCGGGACGGGTGAAAAACTGTTTTTT CASTLPGTGEKLFF TRBV19 many - TRBJ1-4
TGTGCCAGCAGCTTAGGGCTAGCGGATCACAATGAGCAGTTCTTC CASSLGLADHNEQFF TRBV7-8 - TRBD2 TRBJ2-1
- CASSQSVDRAQIRSIF TRBV23-1 many - TRBJ2-3
TGTGCTAGTCTCGAGGGAAGTAGCACAGATACGCAGTATTTT CASLEGSSTDTQYF TRBV12-5 many - TRBJ2-3
TGTGCCAGCAGCACACAGGGGCGCGGGGTGAACAATGAGCAGTTCTTC CASSTQGRGVNNEQFF TRBV5-4 many - TRBJ2-1
TGTGCCAGTAGTATAGGAGGGACCTGGGAGCAGTTCTTC CASSIGGTWEQFF TRBV19 - - TRBJ2-1